The 15 T cell receptor beta chains reported below all come from one sample, sequenced in a study of cytomegalovirus exposure and HLA in healthy donors. With 60 Vbeta and 13 Jbeta primers, the PCR was carried out. Libraries were prepared by immunoSEQ multiplex PCR; TCRdb keeps only in-frame clonotypes and omits some of them. This table holds 150,000 to 250,000 clones, less than 85% found once. The sequenced sample was PBMCs. The receptors stem from a girl aged 10-17 years in good health and CMV-seropositive.

This clone was seen a handful of times. This rearrangement joins TRBV6-1 to TRBJ2-7; 7 positions match TRBD1. V shed 7 bases and J 3 bases; nucleotides not matched to a gene: 3. Germline V gives CDR1 MNHNS, CDR2 SASEGT. CDR3 size: 12 residues. CDR3 residues: CASTYRGYEQYF. In DNA, the CDR3 is TGTGCCAGCACTTACAGGGGCTACGAGCAGTACTTC.

This clone was seen only a few times. The gene calls are TRBV18 and TRBJ2-5, with 8 bases lining up with TRBD1. CDR3 length: 14 residues. The V segment lost 4 bases and the J segment 4 bases; nucleotides outside the gene matches: 5. CDR1 and CDR2 (germline): KGHSH, LQKENI. The CDR3 DNA reads TGTGCCAGCTCACTTGACAGGGGATCAGAGACCCAGTACTTC. Protein: CASSLDRGSETQYF.

The genes are TRBV11-3 and TRBJ2-7; 12 nucleotides line up with TRBD1. Losses at the gene ends were 8 bases for V and 6 bases for J; bases not matched to a gene: 11. The germline CDR1 and CDR2 sequences are SGHNT and YENEEA. The CDR3 has 15 residues. The CDR3 is CASSLGGQGASEQYF. CDR3 sequence (DNA): TGTGCCAGCTCACTAGGGGGACAGGGGGCCAGCGAGCAGTACTTC. Combining the CDR3 with reference TRBV11-3 and TRBJ2-7 gives the whole variable domain EAGVVQSPRYKIIEKKQPVAFWCNPISGHNTLYWYLQNLGQGPELLIRYENEEAVDDSQLPKDRFSAERLKGVDSTLKIQPAELGDSAVYLCASSLGGQGASEQYFGPGTRLTVT.

This clone was recorded only once. The chain has TRBV4-1 and TRBJ1-2, with D hard to call. V gave up 0 bases and J gave up 10 bases, with 9 bases separating them. Germline V gene sequence: CDR1 MGHRA, CDR2 YSYEKL. The CDR3 has 12 amino acids. DNA of the CDR3: TGCGCCAGCAGCCAAGATTTGCTAACCTACACCTTC. This translates into CASSQDLLTYTF.

The chain couples TRBV7-2 to TRBJ2-1, with D possibly matching TRBD2 (6 bases). CDR3 size: 16 residues. Trimming took off 1 base at V and 7 bases at J, with 17 bases between the two ends. Germline V CDR1 and CDR2: SGHTA, FQGNSA. CDR3 coding DNA: TGTGCCAGCAGCTTAGAGGCGGGGCCTCTGGGTAATGAGCAGTTCTTC. This codes for CASSLEAGPLGNEQFF.

The chain links TRBV6-1 to TRBJ2-3; 8 nucleotides match TRBD2. CDR3 size: 17 residues. V lost 3 bases and J lost 1; bases outside the gene matches: 9. In germline, CDR1 is MNHNS, CDR2 SASEGT. In DNA form, the CDR3 reads TGTGCCAGCAGTGAGGCTGGACTAGCCAGACGCACAGATACGCAGTATTTT. Its translation: CASSEAGLARRTDTQYF.

The chain carries TRBV10-2 and TRBJ1-4; TRBD1 matches at 8 bases. V gave up 8 bases and J gave up 1 base; unmatched junction bases: 12. The length of the CDR3 is 17 residues. Germline V gives CDR1 WSHSY, CDR2 SAAADI. This CDR3 is CASRGRGPWGTNEKLFF. The CDR3 nucleotides are TGCGCCAGCCGCGGCAGGGGGCCGTGGGGAACTAATGAAAAACTGTTTTTT.

The rearrangement joins TRBV7-9 to TRBJ1-2; perhaps TRBD1 as D (5 bases). CDR1 is SEHNR and CDR2 is FQNEAQ in the germline V gene (reference sequence). The CDR3 is 13 amino acids. The CDR3 DNA follows: TGTGCAGCAAAGACAGAAGCTAACTATGGCTACACCTTC. Translating gives CAAKTEANYGYTF.

This chain links TRBV5-4 with TRBJ2-3, with 10 bases aligning to TRBD2. This CDR3 region has 20 residues. The V gene's germline CDR1 is SGHNT and CDR2 YYREEE (reference sequence). Unmatched junction bases numbered 15, after V lost 1 base and J lost 1 base. CDR3 region: CASSLPLGSGGAGGTDTQYF. CDR3 nucleotides: TGTGCCAGCAGCTTGCCCCTAGGGAGCGGGGGGGCAGGTGGCACAGATACGCAGTATTTT.

For the CDR3, the DNA is TGTGCCAGCAGTGGGGTGTGGAAGCCTAGCAATCCGTTCTTC. Translated: CASSGVWKPSNPFF. V is TRBV2 and J is TRBJ2-1; perhaps TRBD2 as D (5 bases). CDR3 size: 14 residues. Trimming took 4 bases from V and 15 from J, leaving 22 bases between them. Germline-derived CDR1 and CDR2 are SNHLY and FYNNEI. The entire variable domain, with the rest obtained from reference TRBV2 and TRBJ2-1, is as follows: EPEVTQTPSHQVTQMGQEVILRCVPISNHLYFYWYRQILGQKVEFLVSFYNNEISEKSEIFDDQFSVERPDGSNFTLKIRSTKLEDSAMYFCASSGVWKPSNPFFGPGTRLTVL.

The chain carries TRBV11-3 and TRBJ1-6; no clear D gene. The CDR3 has 12 amino acids. Trimming removed 3 bases at V and 14 bases at J, with 11 bases between. The germline V gene has CDR1 SGHNT and CDR2 YENEEA. This chain's CDR3 is CASSLRDRALHF. The CDR3 bases are TGTGCCAGCAGCTTGAGGGATCGGGCCCTCCACTTT. The full variable domain, in which reference TRBV11-3 and TRBJ1-6 provide the parts outside the CDR3, is EAGVVQSPRYKIIEKKQPVAFWCNPISGHNTLYWYLQNLGQGPELLIRYENEEAVDDSQLPKDRFSAERLKGVDSTLKIQPAELGDSAVYLCASSLRDRALHFGNGTRLTVT.

The CDR3 DNA follows: TGTGCCAGCAGTTCTTATATCGTCGGAGAGGCAGCTTTCTTT. Its protein product is CASSSYIVGEAAFF. V is TRBV6-5 and J is TRBJ1-1; unclear D gene. V lost 4 bases, J lost 10 bases, and 19 bases lay in between. The germline V gene has CDR1 MNHEY and CDR2 SVGAGI. CDR3 size: 14 residues.

This clone is medium-sized in the sample. The gene calls are TRBV4-3 and TRBJ2-7; TRBD2 aligns across 9 bases. V lost 0 bases to trimming and J lost 3 bases; unmatched junction nucleotides: 0. Germline CDR1 reads LGHNA; CDR2 reads YSLEER. The CDR3 runs 14 residues. CDR3 bases: TGCGCCAGCAGCCAAGAGCGGGGGGGCTACGAGCAGTACTTC. Protein: CASSQERGGYEQYF.

The chain uses TRBV9 and TRBJ1-4, with 9 nucleotides matching TRBD1. The V and J ends lost 3 bases and 0 bases, in that order; junction bases with no gene match: 3. The CDR3 is made up of 16 amino acids. CDR1 is SGDLS and CDR2 is YYNGEE in the germline V gene. The CDR3 bases are TGTGCCAGCAGCGCGGACAGGGGCCCAACTAATGAAAAACTGTTTTTT. It codes for CASSADRGPTNEKLFF.

This clone was counted between two and nine times. This chain uses TRBV30 with TRBJ2-2; tentative D call: TRBD2 (6 bases). CDR3 size: 14 residues. Germline CDR1 is GTSNPN and CDR2 is SVGIG (reference sequence). V lost 7 bases to trimming and J lost 0 bases, with 12 bases between them. For the CDR3, the DNA is TGTGCCTTGCAGGGACTGTCGAACACCGGGGAGCTGTTTTTT. This translates into CALQGLSNTGELFF. Filled out from reference TRBV30 and TRBJ2-2, the complete variable domain reads SQTIHQWPATLVQPVGSPLSLECTVEGTSNPNLYWYRQAAGRGLQLLFYSVGIGQISSEVPQNLSASRPQDRQFILSSKKLLLSDSGFYLCALQGLSNTGELFFGEGSRLTVL.